Each of the 5 T cell receptor beta chains below was sequenced from the same sample in a study of shared clonotypes between healthy human individuals. Profiled with immunoSEQ multiplex PCR; TCRdb holds only in-frame clones, not every one. Of about 1 million clones detected, around 74% appear once; the ten largest clones hold about 1.5%. Sequencing was performed on memory CD4+ T cells sorted from blood. Sample subset: CD45RA-negative fraction. All receptors come from a man younger than 30 in good health.

The J gene is TRBJ2-7, the V gene TRBV6-5, with unresolved D. The CDR3 extends over 14 amino acids. Germline CDR1 is MNHEY and CDR2 is SVGAGI. Trimming removed 0 bases from V and 1 base from J, with 7 bases in between. The CDR3 sequence: CASSYSQFSYEQYF. The DNA of the CDR3 is TGTGCCAGCAGTTACTCTCAGTTTTCCTACGAGCAGTACTTC.

The chain carries TRBV2 and TRBJ2-7; 7 bases match TRBD2. V shed 4 bases and J 4 bases; nucleotides not matched to a gene: 4. The germline V gene has CDR1 SNHLY and CDR2 FYNNEI. This CDR3 region has 13 residues. The CDR3 spells CASSVGGGYEQYF. The CDR3, as DNA: TGTGCCAGCAGTGTGGGCGGGGGTTACGAGCAGTACTTC.

The J gene is TRBJ2-7, the V gene TRBV18; 9 bases are shared with TRBD1. Germline values: CDR1 KGHSH, CDR2 LQKENI. The CDR3 length is 15 residues. V was pared by 3 bases and J by 3 bases, with 6 bases of the junction left unmatched. CDR3 DNA sequence: TGTGCCAGCTCACCCCCGGGACAGGGAGGCTACGAGCAGTACTTC. Amino acid sequence: CASSPPGQGGYEQYF.

The rearrangement joins TRBV4-1 to TRBJ2-7; D may match TRBD1 or TRBD2 (5 bases each). This CDR3 has 13 amino acids. Germline V lookup: CDR1 MGHRA, CDR2 YSYEKL. Trimming shortened V by 3 bases and J by 7 bases, and 13 bases separated the two germline ends. The CDR3 sequence is CASSQGPPWEQYF. The CDR3, as DNA: TGCGCCAGCAGCCAGGGACCGCCGTGGGAGCAGTACTTC.

This chain's CDR3 is CASSPPDRVNYGYTF. CDR3 nucleotides: TGTGCCAGCAGCCCGCCGGACAGGGTAAACTATGGCTACACCTTC. The chain uses TRBV9 and TRBJ1-2; 8 bases line up with TRBD1. This CDR3 has 15 residues. Unmatched junction bases numbered 7, after V lost 4 bases and J lost 2 bases. The germline gives CDR1 SGDLS, CDR2 YYNGEE.